This entry lists 14 T cell receptor beta chains sequenced from one sample in a study of STAT5B mutations in CD4+ large granular lymphocyte leukemia. TCRdb keeps only in-frame clones here, not all; method: immunoSEQ multiplex PCR. The sample holds fewer than 40,000 clones, 78% seen once. Sequences were obtained from CD4+ T cells from blood buffy coats. The receptors were gathered from a human donor in good health.

This clone was seen a single time. The chain has TRBV5-4 and TRBJ2-7; TRBD2 agrees at 13 bases. The V gene's germline CDR1 is SGHNT and CDR2 YYREEE (reference sequence). Germline trimming cut 3 bases from V and 1 base from J; bases unmatched to any gene: 4. This CDR3 is built from 16 residues. The CDR3 coding sequence is TGTGCCAGCAGCTCTGGACTAGCGGGGGAGTCCTACGAGCAGTACTTC. Protein: CASSSGLAGESYEQYF.

This clone was observed a single time. The chain couples TRBV7-8 to TRBJ2-2; 10 bases align to TRBD1. The CDR3 is 16 amino acids. Trimming at V came to 5 bases and at J to 4 bases, leaving 7 bases not matched to a gene. Germline V gene data show CDR1 as SGHVS and CDR2 as FQNEAQ. The CDR3 bases are TGTGCCAGCAGCCCGGGCCGGACAGGGGGCACCGGGGAGCTGTTTTTT. Residues: CASSPGRTGGTGELFF.

This clone appeared a few times. This chain joins TRBV2 and TRBJ2-7; a possible D gene is TRBD2 (6 bases). The V gene's germline CDR1 is SNHLY and CDR2 FYNNEI. Trimming took 8 bases from V and 0 from J, leaving 11 bases between them. CDR3 length equals 13 residues. The CDR3 is CASGRDGSYEQYF. The CDR3 nucleotides are TGTGCCAGCGGGCGGGACGGCTCCTACGAGCAGTACTTC.

The chain uses TRBV28 and TRBJ1-5; 9 bases are shared with TRBD1. Germline values: CDR1 MDHEN, CDR2 SYDVKM. The CDR3 totals 14 residues. The V gene end was trimmed by 7 bases and the J gene end by 6 bases; junction bases not matched to a gene: 7. The CDR3 loop is CASIPGQGGQPQHF. The CDR3 DNA reads TGTGCCAGCATCCCGGGACAGGGAGGTCAGCCCCAGCATTTT.

The chain has TRBV7-9 and TRBJ2-1; 7 nucleotides line up with TRBD1. Germline V gene sequence: CDR1 SEHNR, CDR2 FQNEAQ (reference sequence). The CDR3 sequence is 17 residues long. The junction had 18 bases not matched to a gene; V was cut back by 5 bases and J by 8 bases. The CDR3 protein is CASSPPLGTATIYEQFF. CDR3 nucleotide sequence: TGTGCCAGCAGCCCGCCCCTGGGGACAGCTACAATTTATGAGCAGTTCTTC.

The chain links TRBV11-3 to TRBJ1-3; TRBD1 is a possible D gene (6 bases). Per germline, CDR1 SGHNT and CDR2 YENEEA. CDR3 length equals 15 residues. V was clipped by 3 bases and J by 4 bases, with 13 bases between them. The CDR3 DNA follows: TGTGCCAGCAGCTTCGGAGGGGGTCTCGGAAACACCATATATTTT. Its translation: CASSFGGGLGNTIYF.

In its sample, this clone was seen a few times. The V gene is TRBV6-1, the J gene TRBJ1-6; maybe TRBD1 (5 bases). This CDR3 is 15 amino acids long. Per germline, CDR1 MNHNS and CDR2 SASEGT. V gave up 7 bases and J gave up 5 bases, with 15 bases separating them. The CDR3 coding sequence is TGTGCCAGCACCCCTGTATGGGGGGATAATTCACCCCTCCACTTT. Translation: CASTPVWGDNSPLHF.

This clone was seen once. The rearrangement joins TRBV4-1 to TRBJ2-2; 13 bases are shared with TRBD2. The germline V gene encodes CDR1 MGHRA and CDR2 YSYEKL. V was pared by 0 bases and J by 2 bases, with 3 bases of the junction left unmatched. CDR3 length equals 18 residues. The CDR3 spells CASSQEGLAGTNTGELFF. In DNA form, the CDR3 reads TGCGCCAGCAGCCAAGAGGGACTAGCGGGAACAAACACCGGGGAGCTGTTTTTT.

In its sample, this clone was seen a few times. The chain recombines TRBV15 with TRBJ1-5; no reliable D call. There are 14 residues in the CDR3. Trimming took 0 bases from V and 4 from J, leaving 7 bases between them. In germline, CDR1 is LNHNV, CDR2 YYDKDF (reference sequence). Here the CDR3 reads CATSRDRMNQPQHF. The CDR3 DNA sequence: TGTGCCACCAGCAGAGACCGGATGAATCAGCCCCAGCATTTT.

V and J are TRBV28 and TRBJ1-2, with D unresolved. CDR1 and CDR2 from the germline V gene are MDHEN and SYDVKM. The ends were cut back, 7 bases at V and 4 bases at J, with 13 bases in the middle. CDR3 length equals 13 residues. CDR3 sequence reads: CASTSGHLYGYTF. In nucleotides, the CDR3 is TGTGCCAGCACCTCCGGTCACCTCTATGGCTACACCTTC.

There are a few counts of this clone. The V gene is TRBV30, the J gene TRBJ1-2, with unresolved D. The V and J ends lost 4 bases and 1 base respectively, with 10 bases between them. The CDR3 extends over 13 amino acids. Germline V gives CDR1 GTSNPN, CDR2 SVGIG (reference sequence). Written as DNA, the CDR3 is TGTGCCTGGAAGCTGGTGATTAACTATGGCTACACCTTC. Translated, it gives CAWKLVINYGYTF.

This chain joins TRBV20-1 and TRBJ2-5, with D uncertain. V lost 8 bases and J lost 5, with 12 bases in between. The CDR3 runs to 11 residues. Germline CDR1 and CDR2: DFQATT and SNEGSKA (reference sequence). Here the CDR3 DNA reads TGCAGTAACTTGGGTACCGAGACCCAGTACTTC. Its protein is CSNLGTETQYF.

This clone was detected only once. The rearrangement links TRBV14 to TRBJ2-1; D remains ambiguous. The germline CDR1 and CDR2 sequences are SGHDN and FVKESK. The CDR3 loop spans 16 amino acids. Trimming took 4 bases from V and 0 from J, leaving 13 bases between them. The CDR3 is CASSPPTASSYNEQFF. The CDR3 bases are TGTGCCAGCAGCCCCCCGACGGCGAGCTCCTACAATGAGCAGTTCTTC.

Notes on this clone: One end of the junction is discordant with germline, which a read error may explain. For the CDR3, the DNA is TGTGCCAGCTCACCACATAGCGATCAGCCCCAGCATTTT. Translating gives CASSPHSDQPQHF. The chain employs TRBV18 and TRBJ1-5, with unresolved D. The CDR3 has 13 amino acids. Looked up from germline, CDR1 is KGHSH and CDR2 is LQKENI.